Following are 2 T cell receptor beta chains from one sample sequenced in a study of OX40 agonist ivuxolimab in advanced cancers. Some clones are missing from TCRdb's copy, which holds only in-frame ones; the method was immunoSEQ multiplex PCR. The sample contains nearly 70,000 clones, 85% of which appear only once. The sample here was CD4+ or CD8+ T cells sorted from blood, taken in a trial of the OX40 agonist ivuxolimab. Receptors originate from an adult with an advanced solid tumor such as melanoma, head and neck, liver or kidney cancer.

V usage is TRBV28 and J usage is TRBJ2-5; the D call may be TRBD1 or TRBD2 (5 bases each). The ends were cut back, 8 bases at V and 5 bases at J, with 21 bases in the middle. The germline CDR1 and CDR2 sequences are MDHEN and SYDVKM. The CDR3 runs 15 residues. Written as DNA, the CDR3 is TGTGCCAGCGGAAAAAGGGGCGAGGGAGACGAGACCCAGTACTTC. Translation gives CASGKRGEGDETQYF.

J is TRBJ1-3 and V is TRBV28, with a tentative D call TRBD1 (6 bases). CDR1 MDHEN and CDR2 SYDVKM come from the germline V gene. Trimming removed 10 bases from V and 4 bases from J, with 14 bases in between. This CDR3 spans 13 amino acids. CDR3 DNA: TGTGCCACGTATGCGGGGGCAGGAAACACCATATATTTT. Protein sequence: CATYAGAGNTIYF.